This TCR beta chain was captured in a study of a mutant IDH1 vaccine in newly diagnosed glioma. Sample time point: week 47, end of study. The content of each vaccine dose was 300 ug of mutant IDH1 20-mer peptide, and topical imiquimod accompanied it. Each tumor in the donors was a new WHO grade 3 or 4 astrocytoma, IDH1-mutant and ATRX-lost. Looked up from germline, CDR1 is SGDLS and CDR2 is YYNGEE. This CDR3 spans 13 amino acids. V lost 0 bases, J lost 7 bases, and 8 bases lay in between. TCRdb keeps only in-frame clones here, not all; method: immunoSEQ multiplex PCR. The data show about 34,000 clones, around nine tenths seen once. Note on this clone: Its antigen is not identified.

Sequenced material: PBMCs, taken from a glioma patient whose treatment included an IDH1 peptide vaccine. V gene TRBV9 combines with J gene TRBJ2-1; D unclear. This clonotype was obtained from a woman in her twenties or thirties with glioma. The CDR3 spells CASSVGFGNEQFF. The CDR3 DNA reads as TGTGCCAGCAGCGTAGGATTCGGGAATGAGCAGTTCTTC.